This TCR beta chain was sequenced for a study of STAT5B mutations in CD4+ large granular lymphocyte leukemia. In the study overall: The CDR3 'QG' motif was associated with a particular HLA allele among healthy donors. Findings of the study overall: TRBV06-family usage was enriched in top patient clones (8/27) versus controls (2/35).

The survey-level immunoSEQ assay was used. Generated by immunoSEQ multiplex PCR, the TCRdb table keeps only in-frame clones and is missing some. This table has around 50,000 clones, around 81% appearing once. V shed 4 bases, J shed 4 bases, and the junction held 7 bases outside the gene matches. Germline V gene lookup returns CDR1 SGHNT and CDR2 YYREEE (reference sequence). The CDR3 covers 16 residues. With respect to this clone: The antigen is undetermined.

This clonotype was sampled from a human donor in good health. This chain links TRBV5-4 with TRBJ2-1; 11 nucleotides agree with TRBD1. The specimen was CD4+ T cells from blood buffy coats. The CDR3 sequence is CASSRGGQGDYNEQFF. In DNA form, the CDR3 reads TGTGCCAGCAGCCGAGGGGGACAGGGGGATTACAATGAGCAGTTCTTC.